One and the same sample provided the 16 T cell receptor beta chains below, sequenced in a study of read filtering for tumor transcriptome and immune sequencing. Molecular barcoded adaptors covering alpha/delta and beta/gamma chains were used on roughly 370 ng RNA. TCRdb analysed the reads with MiXCR anew, one entry per CDR3 protein. This table has around 130,000 distinct CDR3 sequences, around 14% appearing once. Sequenced input: a population of CD138-negative cells sorted from bone marrow. These receptor sequences come from a donor at least 40 years old with multiple myeloma.

This clonotype was detected many times. J is TRBJ2-1 and V is TRBV12-3 or TRBV12-4; 8 nucleotides match TRBD2. This CDR3 has 13 residues. J gave up 6 bases and V 6 bases, and 4 bases lay outside the gene matches. The CDR3 nucleotides are TGTGCCAGCAGCCCCGGACTAGCCAATGAGCAGTTCTTC. Amino acids: CASSPGLANEQFF.

This clonotype has more than one count but fewer than ten. V usage is TRBV10-2 and J usage is TRBJ1-4, with D possibly being TRBD1 (6 bases). The CDR3 spans 15 residues. CDR1 and CDR2 from the germline V gene are WSHSY and SAAADI. The V end lost 7 bases, the J end lost 7 bases, and 19 bases lay between the germline ends. CDR3 amino acids: CASNPALGGGEKLFF. CDR3 nucleotide sequence: TGCGCCAGCAACCCGGCCCTAGGGGGAGGTGAAAAACTGTTTTTT.

This clonotype was counted many times. This sequence joins TRBV25-1 and TRBJ2-3; 11 positions match TRBD2. V lost 4 bases and J lost 1; bases outside the gene matches: 10. There are 18 residues in the CDR3. Per the germline V gene, CDR1 is MGHDK and CDR2 is SYGVNS. CDR3 region: CASSVVAGGHIGTDTQYF. The CDR3 DNA is TGTGCCAGCAGTGTGGTAGCGGGAGGGCATATTGGCACAGATACGCAGTATTTT.

There are many counts of this clonotype. The rearrangement joins TRBV10-3 to TRBJ1-1; 9 nucleotides match TRBD1. The CDR3 is 17 amino acids. CDR1 is ENHRY, CDR2 SYGVKD, per germline. V shed 2 bases, J shed 0 bases, and the junction held 7 bases outside the gene matches. In nucleotides, the CDR3 is TGTGCCATCAGTGAGGAGGGGACAGGGTTAGTGAACACTGAAGCTTTCTTT. Its translation is CAISEEGTGLVNTEAFF.

This clonotype was seen at least ten times. The chain combines TRBV5-1 with TRBJ1-5, with D unresolved. CDR1 and CDR2 from the germline V gene are SGHRS and YFSETQ. The CDR3 consists of 13 residues. Trimming pared 5 bases from V and 6 bases from J, leaving 12 bases between. CDR3 residues: CASSYGSGQPQHF. Here the CDR3 DNA reads TGCGCCAGCAGTTACGGTAGCGGTCAGCCCCAGCATTTT.

The sample holds many counts of this clonotype. The rearrangement uses TRBV6-6 and TRBJ2-7; the D is unclear. CDR3 size: 12 residues. The V end was cut by 6 bases, the J end by 5 bases, with 11 bases between. Germline CDR1 reads MNHNY; CDR2 reads SVGAGI (reference sequence). The CDR3 loop is CASSALSDEQYF. CDR3 in DNA: TGTGCCAGCAGCGCCTTGTCGGACGAGCAGTACTTC.

Many counts were recorded for this clonotype. The V call is TRBV7-9, the J call TRBJ2-1, with D possibly matching TRBD1 (6 bases). The V end was cut by 4 bases, the J end by 4 bases, with 20 bases between. Germline loops: CDR1 SEHNR, CDR2 FQNEAQ (reference sequence). The CDR3 runs to 17 residues. CDR3 coding DNA: TGTGCCAGCAGCTCGAACAAGAACGGGACACGTTACAATGAGCAGTTCTTC. It is translated as CASSSNKNGTRYNEQFF.

In its sample, this clonotype was seen many times. At one end, the junction sequence differs from germline, possibly due to a read error. The chain is built from TRBV2 and TRBJ1-4, with D perhaps TRBD1 (5 bases). The CDR3 consists of 18 residues. From germline, CDR1 is SNHLY and CDR2 FYNNEI. DNA for the CDR3: TGTGCCAGCAGTTCATTGCAGGGAGTCGCTCCAACTAATGAAAAACCGTTTTTT. Translation gives CASSSLQGVAPTNEKPFF.

This clonotype was observed a handful of times. The chain has TRBV20-1 and TRBJ1-3; the match to TRBD1 covers 7 bases. The CDR3 has 15 residues. Per germline, CDR1 DFQATT and CDR2 SNEGSKA (reference sequence). J gave up 2 bases and V 6 bases, and 10 bases lay outside the gene matches. CDR3 loop: CSAPDRVLPGNTIYF. DNA for the CDR3: TGCAGTGCCCCCGACAGGGTACTCCCTGGAAACACCATATATTTT.

The table lists this clonotype with many counts. V usage is TRBV6-2 or TRBV6-3 and J usage is TRBJ2-7; D unclear. Germline CDR1 reads MNHEY; CDR2 reads SVGEGT. The ends were cut back, 6 bases at V and 4 bases at J, with 13 bases in the middle. The CDR3 extends over 13 amino acids. Here the CDR3 reads CASRGISGYEQYF. CDR3 sequence (DNA): TGTGCCAGCAGGGGGATATCCGGGTACGAGCAGTACTTC.

The table lists this clonotype with many counts. This chain connects TRBV7-9 to TRBJ2-1, with TRBD1 matching 8 bases. Germline CDR1 reads SEHNR; CDR2 reads FQNEAQ (reference sequence). The junction had 9 bases not matched to a gene; V was cut back by 1 base and J by 7 bases. There are 16 residues in the CDR3. For the CDR3, the DNA is TGTGCCAGCAGCTTAGTCACAGGGGGGCCTCAGAATGAGCAGTTCTTC. This codes for CASSLVTGGPQNEQFF.

This clonotype was detected many times. This rearrangement joins TRBV3-1 to TRBJ2-1; perhaps TRBD1 as D (6 bases). The CDR3 length is 16 residues. V gave up 0 bases and J gave up 7 bases, with 16 bases separating them. The germline gives CDR1 LGHDT, CDR2 YNNKEL (reference sequence). The CDR3 nucleotides are TGTGCCAGCAGCCAAGATCTATTGGGGGCCGGGAATGAGCAGTTCTTC. Its translation: CASSQDLLGAGNEQFF.

This clonotype was counted many times. The J gene is TRBJ2-2, the V gene TRBV18, with D tentatively TRBD1 (5 bases). Germline V gene data show CDR1 as KGHSH and CDR2 as LQKENI. V was shortened by 6 bases and J by 0 bases, with 8 bases between the two germline ends. This CDR3 is 14 amino acids long. This CDR3 is CASSLTANTGELFF. CDR3 DNA: TGTGCCAGCTCCCTGACAGCGAACACCGGGGAGCTGTTTTTT.

This clonotype was found a few times. The chain couples TRBV11-3 to TRBJ1-4; 9 nucleotides agree with TRBD1. This CDR3 comprises 14 residues. V lost 5 bases, J lost 6 bases, and 4 bases stayed unmatched. The germline CDR1 and CDR2 sequences are SGHNT and YENEEA. This chain's CDR3 is CASSRRDRDEKLFF. The CDR3 coding sequence is TGTGCCAGCAGCCGCCGGGACAGGGATGAAAAACTGTTTTTT.

This clonotype was seen repeatedly, ten times or more. The J gene is TRBJ2-7, the V gene TRBV20-1; 12 bases match TRBD1. V dropped 3 bases and J dropped 7; count of bases not matched to a gene: 10. Per germline, CDR1 DFQATT and CDR2 SNEGSKA (reference sequence). The length of the CDR3 is 15 residues. For the CDR3, the DNA is TGCAGTGCTAGTCCGGGGGGACAGGGGGCGGGAGAGCAGTACTTC. The encoded protein is CSASPGGQGAGEQYF.

This clonotype was seen at least ten times. V gene TRBV7-2 combines with J gene TRBJ2-3, with D possibly TRBD2 on 6 matching bases. The V gene's germline CDR1 is SGHTA and CDR2 FQGNSA. The CDR3 extends over 13 amino acids. Deletions cut 5 bases from V and 5 bases from J, with 11 bases between. In nucleotides, the CDR3 is TGTGCCAGCAGCCCCGACGGGGGAGATACGCAGTATTTT. Translation: CASSPDGGDTQYF.